This T cell receptor beta chain stems from a study of shared clonotypes between healthy human individuals. Authors' data handling: Junction-only sequences produced by ImmunoSEQ had no quality scores, so filtering differed. Assay used: immunoSEQ multiplex PCR; TCRdb lists only in-frame clones, some missing. D and trimming come from the DNA, and the V and J calls and clone size come from that table. The data contain some 1,900,000 clones, about 95% of them singletons. Naive CD8 isolation took CD45RO-negative cells positively selected for CCR7 and excluded terminally differentiated effector memory CD45RA+ cells. Donors were Caucasian adults residing in Nashville, Tennessee, USA. V was shortened by 0 bases and J by 3 bases, with 15 bases between the two germline ends. The CDR3 totals 16 residues. Looked up from germline, CDR1 is MNHEY and CDR2 is SVGAGI.

This chain joins TRBV6-5 and TRBJ2-7; perhaps TRBD2 as D (5 bases). The TCR was taken from a young man in good health. Source material: naive CD8+ T cells sorted from blood. The CDR3 DNA sequence: TGTGCCAGCAGTTACTCCCGCGGGCCCAAGGTCTACGAGCAGTACTTC. The encoded protein is CASSYSRGPKVYEQYF.